This entry concerns a single TCR beta chain. Under the authors' procedure: Amplifying reference gene primers gave estimates of nucleated cell counts. Measured with immunoSEQ multiplex PCR; TCRdb has only the in-frame clones, and not every one. V and J calls and clone size are as listed in that table; D and trimming were resolved from the DNA. The data show 110,000 or so clones, about four fifths seen once. V trimming: 7 bases; J trimming: 5 bases; junction bases outside the gene matches: 9. The CDR3 spans 15 residues. Germline-derived CDR1 and CDR2 are SEHNR and FQNEAQ (reference sequence). The sample belongs to a study of blood T cell repertoires in COVID-19. The wider study: The origin of the acute and convalescent COVID-19 samples was the United States, Italy and Spain. Sources were T cells, B-cell-depleted T cells, or PBMCs; the material itself was cDNA or gDNA.

The clonotype originates from a woman in her forties with acute or convalescent COVID-19. The sample comprised peripheral blood. The chain uses TRBV7-9 and TRBJ2-3; 10 bases match TRBD2. CDR3 bases: TGTGCCAGCACCTCGGTGATAGCGGGGGGAGATACGCAGTATTTT. Translation gives CASTSVIAGGDTQYF.